The rows below give T cell receptor beta chains drawn from one sample of a study of tumor-infiltrating lymphocytes in oesophageal squamous cell carcinoma. One entry per CDR3 protein results from TCRdb running MiXCR on the PCR reads. The repertoire holds more than 15,000 distinct CDR3 sequences, with around 40% as singletons. The sequenced sample consisted of normal esophageal tissue next to the tumor. Receptor source: a female donor with esophageal squamous cell carcinoma. Each CDR3 is given with its conserved first and last residue. Fields, in order: CDR3 protein, CDR3 DNA, clone size, D gene, J gene, V gene. The D gene is left open where the match is weak. Some rows mark clone size as missing; the rest say once, few, many or name a class of expanded clone.

CASSPGTAVYGYTF | TGCGCCAGCAGCCCGGGGACAGCTGTCTATGGCTACACCTTC | few | TRBD1 | TRBJ1-2 | TRBV5-1
CASSFGPYHRDSYNEQYF | TGTGCCAGCAGCTTTGGTCCCTACCATCGGGACAGTTACAATGAGCAGTACTTC | many | TRBD1 | TRBJ2-7 | TRBV7-9
CASGGGDEQYF | TGTGCCAGCGGGGGGGGAGACGAGCAGTACTTC | . | TRBD2 | TRBJ2-7 | TRBV7-6
CASSNPHGLAGRRGDEQFF | TGTGCCAGCAGCAACCCCCACGGCCTAGCGGGACGGAGAGGGGATGAGCAGTTCTTC | . | TRBD2 | TRBJ2-1 | TRBV7-2
CASSPGDDPRETQYF | TGCGCCAGCAGCCCGGGAGATGACCCCCGTGAGACCCAGTACTTC | few | . | TRBJ2-5 | TRBV4-3
CAWTVFGRQETQYF | TGTGCCTGGACTGTTTTTGGGCGACAAGAGACCCAGTACTTC | . | . | TRBJ2-5 | TRBV30
CASKRGLSSGANVLTF | TGTGCCAGCAAACGGGGGCTGAGCTCTGGGGCCAACGTCCTGACTTTC | . | . | TRBJ2-6 | TRBV28
CASSQEAASSYEQYF | TGCGCCAGCAGCCAAGAGGCAGCGAGCTCCTACGAGCAGTACTTC | many | . | TRBJ2-7 | TRBV4-1
CASTPGGTTGGETQYF | TGTGCCAGCACCCCCGGGGGTACGACGGGGGGGGAGACCCAGTACTTC | many | TRBD2 | TRBJ2-5 | TRBV6-1
CASSGAGAQTYEQYF | TGTGCCAGCAGCGGCGCAGGGGCCCAAACCTACGAGCAGTACTTC | . | . | TRBJ2-7 | TRBV9
CASSVGGAPLTDTQYF | TGTGCCAGCAGCGTAGGAGGGGCTCCGCTCACAGATACGCAGTATTTT | . | . | TRBJ2-3 | TRBV9
CASSQPGLAGLEQYF | TGTGCCAGCAGTCAACCGGGACTAGCGGGACTCGAGCAGTACTTC | few | TRBD2 | TRBJ2-7 | TRBV6-1
CASSLVGGQTLELFF | TGTGCCAGCAGCTTAGTTGGAGGACAAACTTTGGAACTGTTTTTT | few | . | TRBJ1-4 | TRBV7-2
CAWRTGVNSPLHF | TGTGCCTGGAGGACAGGGGTAAATTCACCCCTCCACTTT | . | TRBD1 | TRBJ1-6 | TRBV30
CASSTTNYGYTF | TGTGCCAGCAGCACAACTAACTATGGCTACACCTTC | many | . | TRBJ1-2 | TRBV5-4
CASSRPQAGRSYEQYF | TGTGCCAGCAGCCGCCCCCAGGCAGGTCGCTCCTACGAGCAGTACTTC | once | . | TRBJ2-7 | TRBV7-3